This TCR beta chain originates from a study of T cell responses to AZD1222 COVID-19 vaccine. Germline lookup yields CDR1 SGHNT and CDR2 YYREEE (reference sequence). The CDR3 length is 14 residues. V lost 3 bases, J lost 7 bases, and 9 bases stayed unmatched. Using immunoSEQ multiplex PCR, the repertoire was profiled, and TCRdb retains in-frame clones only, with some absent. Found here are around 220,000 clones, less than 95% of them singletons; the top ten hold 1.5% to 2%. This sequence originates from an adult who received the MenACWY meningococcal vaccine as a control. The sample was peripheral blood, taken 28 days after the second dose of the MenACWY control vaccine. V usage is TRBV5-4 and J usage is TRBJ1-2; 7 bases align to TRBD1. The CDR3 sequence: CASSSTGAFGGYTF. CDR3 nucleotide sequence: TGTGCCAGCAGCTCCACAGGGGCCTTCGGTGGCTACACCTTC.